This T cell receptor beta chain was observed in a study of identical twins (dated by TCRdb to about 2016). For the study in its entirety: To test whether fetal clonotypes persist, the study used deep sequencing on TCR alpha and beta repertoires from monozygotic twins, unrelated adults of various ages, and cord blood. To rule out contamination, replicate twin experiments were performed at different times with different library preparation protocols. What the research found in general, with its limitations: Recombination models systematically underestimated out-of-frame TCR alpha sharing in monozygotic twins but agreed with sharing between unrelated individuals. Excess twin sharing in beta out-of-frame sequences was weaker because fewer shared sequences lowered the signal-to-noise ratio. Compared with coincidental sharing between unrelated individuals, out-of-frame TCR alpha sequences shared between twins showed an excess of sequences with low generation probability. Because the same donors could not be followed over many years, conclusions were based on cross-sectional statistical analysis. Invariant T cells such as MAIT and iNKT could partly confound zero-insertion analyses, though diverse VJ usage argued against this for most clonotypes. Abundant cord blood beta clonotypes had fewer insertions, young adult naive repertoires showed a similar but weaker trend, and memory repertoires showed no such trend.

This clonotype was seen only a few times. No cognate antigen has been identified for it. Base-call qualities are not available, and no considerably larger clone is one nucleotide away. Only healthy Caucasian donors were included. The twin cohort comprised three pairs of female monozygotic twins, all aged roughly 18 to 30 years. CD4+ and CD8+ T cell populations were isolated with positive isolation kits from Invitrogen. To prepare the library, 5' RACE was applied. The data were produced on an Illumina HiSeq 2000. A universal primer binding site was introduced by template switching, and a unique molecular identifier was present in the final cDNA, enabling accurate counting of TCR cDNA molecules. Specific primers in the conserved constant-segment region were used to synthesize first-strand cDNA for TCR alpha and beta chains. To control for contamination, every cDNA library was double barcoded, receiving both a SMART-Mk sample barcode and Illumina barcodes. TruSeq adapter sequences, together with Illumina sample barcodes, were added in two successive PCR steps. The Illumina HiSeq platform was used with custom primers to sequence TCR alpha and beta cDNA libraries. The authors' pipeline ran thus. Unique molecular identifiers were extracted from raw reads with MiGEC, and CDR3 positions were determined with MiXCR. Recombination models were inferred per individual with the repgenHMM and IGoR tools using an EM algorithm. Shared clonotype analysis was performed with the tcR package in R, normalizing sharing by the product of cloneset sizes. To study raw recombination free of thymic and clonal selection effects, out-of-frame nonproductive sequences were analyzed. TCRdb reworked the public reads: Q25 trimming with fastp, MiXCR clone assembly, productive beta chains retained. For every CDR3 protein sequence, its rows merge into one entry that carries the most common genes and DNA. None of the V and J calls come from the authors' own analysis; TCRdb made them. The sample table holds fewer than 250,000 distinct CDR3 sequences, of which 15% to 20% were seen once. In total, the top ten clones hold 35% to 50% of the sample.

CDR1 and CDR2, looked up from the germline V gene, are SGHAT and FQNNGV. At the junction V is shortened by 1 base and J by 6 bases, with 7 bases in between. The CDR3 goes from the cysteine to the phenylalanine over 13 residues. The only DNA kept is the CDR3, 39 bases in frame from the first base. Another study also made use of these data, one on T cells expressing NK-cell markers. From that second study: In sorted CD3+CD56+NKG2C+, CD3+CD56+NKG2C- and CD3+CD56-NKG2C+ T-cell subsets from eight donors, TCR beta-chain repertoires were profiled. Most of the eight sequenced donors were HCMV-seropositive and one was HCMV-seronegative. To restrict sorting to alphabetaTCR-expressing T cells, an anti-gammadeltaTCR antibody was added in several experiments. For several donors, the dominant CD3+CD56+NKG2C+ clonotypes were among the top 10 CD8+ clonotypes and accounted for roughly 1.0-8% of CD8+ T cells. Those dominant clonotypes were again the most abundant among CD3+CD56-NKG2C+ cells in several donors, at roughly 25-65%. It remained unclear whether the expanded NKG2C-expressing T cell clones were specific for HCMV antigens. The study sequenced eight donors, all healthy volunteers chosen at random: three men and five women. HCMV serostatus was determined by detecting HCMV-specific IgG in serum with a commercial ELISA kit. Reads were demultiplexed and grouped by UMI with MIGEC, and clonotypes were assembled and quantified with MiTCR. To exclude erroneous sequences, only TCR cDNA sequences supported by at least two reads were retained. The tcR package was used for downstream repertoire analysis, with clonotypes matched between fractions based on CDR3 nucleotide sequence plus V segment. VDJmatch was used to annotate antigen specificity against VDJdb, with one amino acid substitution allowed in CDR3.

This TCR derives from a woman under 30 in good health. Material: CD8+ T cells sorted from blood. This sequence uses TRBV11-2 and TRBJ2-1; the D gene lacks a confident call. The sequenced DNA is TGTGCCAGCAGCTTAGGGGCCTTCAATGAGCAGTTCTTC. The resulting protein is CASSLGAFNEQFF. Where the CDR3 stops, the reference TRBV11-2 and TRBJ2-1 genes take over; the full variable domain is EAGVAQSPRYKIIEKRQSVAFWCNPISGHATLYWYQQILGQGPKLLIQFQNNGVVDDSQLPKDRFSAERLKGVDSTLKIQPAKLEDSAVYLCASSLGAFNEQFFGPGTRLTVL.